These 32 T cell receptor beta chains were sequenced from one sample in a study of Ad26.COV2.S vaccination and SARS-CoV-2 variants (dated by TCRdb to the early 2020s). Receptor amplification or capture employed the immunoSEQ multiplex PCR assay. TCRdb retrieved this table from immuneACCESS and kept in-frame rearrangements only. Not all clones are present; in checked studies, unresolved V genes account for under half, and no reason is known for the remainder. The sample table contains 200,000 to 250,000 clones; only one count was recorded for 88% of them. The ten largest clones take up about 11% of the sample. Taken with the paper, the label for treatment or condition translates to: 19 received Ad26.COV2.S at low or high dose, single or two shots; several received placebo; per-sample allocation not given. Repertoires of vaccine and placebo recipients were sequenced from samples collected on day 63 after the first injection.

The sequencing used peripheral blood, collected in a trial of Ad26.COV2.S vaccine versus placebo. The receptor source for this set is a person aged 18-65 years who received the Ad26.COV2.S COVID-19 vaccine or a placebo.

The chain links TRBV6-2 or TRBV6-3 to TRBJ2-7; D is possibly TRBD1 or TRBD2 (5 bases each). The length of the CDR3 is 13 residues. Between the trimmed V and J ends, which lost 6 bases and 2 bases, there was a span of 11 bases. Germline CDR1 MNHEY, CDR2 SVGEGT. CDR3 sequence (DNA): TGTGCCAGCAGCACCGGGACGACCTACGAGCAGTACTTC. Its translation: CASSTGTTYEQYF.

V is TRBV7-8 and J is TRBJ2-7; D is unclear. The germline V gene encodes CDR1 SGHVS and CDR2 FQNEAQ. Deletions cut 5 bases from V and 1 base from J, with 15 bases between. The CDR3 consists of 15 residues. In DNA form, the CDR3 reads TGTGCCAGCAGCCTCCGCCCGGACGGGTCCTACGAGCAGTACTTC. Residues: CASSLRPDGSYEQYF. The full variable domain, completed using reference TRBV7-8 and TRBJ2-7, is GAGVSQSPRYKVAKRGQDVALRCDPISGHVSLFWYQQALGQGPEFLTYFQNEAQLDKSGLPSDRFFAERPEGSVSTLKIQRTQQEDSAVYLCASSLRPDGSYEQYFGPGTRLTVT.

The CDR3 sequence is CASSVSTSGGINNEQFF. The CDR3 nucleotides read TGTGCCAGCAGCGTATCGACTAGCGGGGGCATTAACAATGAGCAGTTCTTC. The J gene is TRBJ2-1, the V gene TRBV5-6, with 12 nucleotides matching TRBD2. With 4 bases clipped from V and 5 bases from J, the junction kept 10 bases outside the gene matches. Germline V gene lookup returns CDR1 SGHDT and CDR2 YYEEEE. The CDR3 totals 17 residues. The whole variable domain, filled in from reference TRBV5-6 and TRBJ2-1, reads DAGVTQSPTHLIKTRGQQVTLRCSPKSGHDTVSWYQQALGQGPQFIFQYYEEEERQRGNFPDRFSGHQFPNYSSELNVNALLLGDSALYLCASSVSTSGGINNEQFFGPGTRLTVL.

The CDR3 sequence: CASQQTGSPYEQYF. As DNA, the CDR3 is TGTGCCAGCCAACAAACGGGGTCGCCCTACGAGCAGTACTTC. The chain carries TRBV13 and TRBJ2-7, with a possible D match to TRBD2 (5 bases). Germline CDR1 and CDR2: PRHDT and FYEKMQ (reference sequence). The CDR3 covers 14 residues. V was pared by 8 bases and J by 2 bases, with 16 bases between.

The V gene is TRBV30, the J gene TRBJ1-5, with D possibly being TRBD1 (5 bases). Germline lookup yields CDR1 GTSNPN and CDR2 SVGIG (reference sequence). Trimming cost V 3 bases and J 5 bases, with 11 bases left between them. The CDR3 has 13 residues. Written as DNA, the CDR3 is TGTGCCTGGAGCCGGGACGCCGATCAGCCCCAGCATTTT. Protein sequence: CAWSRDADQPQHF.

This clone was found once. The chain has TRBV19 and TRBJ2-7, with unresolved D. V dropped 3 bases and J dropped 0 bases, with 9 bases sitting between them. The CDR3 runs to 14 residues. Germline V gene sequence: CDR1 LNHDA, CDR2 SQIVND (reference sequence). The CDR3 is CASSMTESSYEQYF. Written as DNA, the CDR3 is TGTGCCAGTAGTATGACTGAGAGCTCCTACGAGCAGTACTTC.

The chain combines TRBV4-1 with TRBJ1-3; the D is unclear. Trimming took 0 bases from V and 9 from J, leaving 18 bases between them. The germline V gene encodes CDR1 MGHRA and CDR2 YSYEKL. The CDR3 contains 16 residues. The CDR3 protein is CASSQDLTIVVGTIYF. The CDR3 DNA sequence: TGCGCCAGCAGCCAAGATCTAACCATAGTTGTCGGCACCATATATTTT.

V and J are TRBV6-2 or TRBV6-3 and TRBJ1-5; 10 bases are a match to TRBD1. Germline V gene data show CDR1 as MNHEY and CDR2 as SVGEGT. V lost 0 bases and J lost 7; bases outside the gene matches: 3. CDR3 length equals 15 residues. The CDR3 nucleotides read TGTGCCAGCAGTTACTCAGACAGGGGGCGGCAGCCCCAGCATTTT. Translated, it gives CASSYSDRGRQPQHF.

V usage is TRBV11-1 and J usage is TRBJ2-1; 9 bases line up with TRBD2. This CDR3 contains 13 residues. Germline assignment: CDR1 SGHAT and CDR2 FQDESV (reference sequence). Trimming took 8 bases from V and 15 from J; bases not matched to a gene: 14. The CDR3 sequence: CASRPPSGASLFF. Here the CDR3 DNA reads TGTGCCAGCCGACCCCCTAGCGGGGCTAGCCTGTTCTTC.

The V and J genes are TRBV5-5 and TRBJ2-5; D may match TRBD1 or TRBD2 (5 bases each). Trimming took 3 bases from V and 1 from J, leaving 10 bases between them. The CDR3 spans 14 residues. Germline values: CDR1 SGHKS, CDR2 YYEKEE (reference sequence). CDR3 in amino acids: CASSSGALQETQYF. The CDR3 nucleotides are TGTGCCAGCAGCTCCGGGGCCCTCCAAGAGACCCAGTACTTC.

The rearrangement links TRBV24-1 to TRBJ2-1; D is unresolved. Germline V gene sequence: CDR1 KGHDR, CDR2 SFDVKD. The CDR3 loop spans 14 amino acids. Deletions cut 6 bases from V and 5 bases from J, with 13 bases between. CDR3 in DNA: TGTGCCACCAGTAGCCAGAGAAGACACAATGAGCAGTTCTTC. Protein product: CATSSQRRHNEQFF.

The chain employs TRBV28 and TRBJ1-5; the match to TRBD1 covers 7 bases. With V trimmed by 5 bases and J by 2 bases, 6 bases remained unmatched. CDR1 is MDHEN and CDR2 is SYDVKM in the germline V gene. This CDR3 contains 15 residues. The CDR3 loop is CASSPTGSGNQPQHF. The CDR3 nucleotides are TGTGCCAGCAGTCCGACAGGGAGCGGCAATCAGCCCCAGCATTTT.

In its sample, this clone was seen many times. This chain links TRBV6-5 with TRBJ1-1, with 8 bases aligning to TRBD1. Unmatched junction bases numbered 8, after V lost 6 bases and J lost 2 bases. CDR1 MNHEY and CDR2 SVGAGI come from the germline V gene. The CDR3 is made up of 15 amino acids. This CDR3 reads CASRTGQGGNTEAFF. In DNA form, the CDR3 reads TGTGCCAGCAGGACTGGACAGGGAGGTAACACTGAAGCTTTCTTT.

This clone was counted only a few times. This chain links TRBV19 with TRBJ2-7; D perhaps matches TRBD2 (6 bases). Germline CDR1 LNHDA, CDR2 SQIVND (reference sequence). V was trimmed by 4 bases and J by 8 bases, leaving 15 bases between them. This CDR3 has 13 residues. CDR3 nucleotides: TGTGCCAGTAGTACCCGATCTAGCGTTCAGCAGTACTTC. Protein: CASSTRSSVQQYF.

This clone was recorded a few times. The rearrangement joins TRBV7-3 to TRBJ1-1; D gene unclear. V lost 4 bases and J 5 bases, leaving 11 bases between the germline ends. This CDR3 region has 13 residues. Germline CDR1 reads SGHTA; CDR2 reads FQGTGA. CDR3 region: CASSSQKNTEAFF. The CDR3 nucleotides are TGTGCCAGCAGCTCGCAAAAGAATACTGAAGCTTTCTTT.

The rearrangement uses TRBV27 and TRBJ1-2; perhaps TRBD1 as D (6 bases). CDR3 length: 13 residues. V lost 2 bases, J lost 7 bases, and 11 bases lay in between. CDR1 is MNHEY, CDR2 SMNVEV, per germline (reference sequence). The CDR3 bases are TGTGCCAGCAGTTTACTGGGGGCGGGTGGCTACACCTTC. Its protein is CASSLLGAGGYTF.

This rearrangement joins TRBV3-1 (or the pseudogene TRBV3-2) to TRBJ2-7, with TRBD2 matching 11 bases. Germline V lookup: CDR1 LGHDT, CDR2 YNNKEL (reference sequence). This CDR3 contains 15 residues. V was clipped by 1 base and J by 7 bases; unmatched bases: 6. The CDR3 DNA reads TGTGCCAGCAGCCAAGTAGCGGGGGGGCCTGGAGAGCAGTACTTC. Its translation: CASSQVAGGPGEQYF.

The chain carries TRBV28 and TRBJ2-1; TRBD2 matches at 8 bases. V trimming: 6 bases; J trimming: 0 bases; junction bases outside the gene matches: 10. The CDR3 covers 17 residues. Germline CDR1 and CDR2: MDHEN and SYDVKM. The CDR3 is CASRERGTSGSYNEQFF. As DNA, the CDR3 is TGTGCCAGCAGAGAGCGAGGTACTAGCGGCTCCTACAATGAGCAGTTCTTC.

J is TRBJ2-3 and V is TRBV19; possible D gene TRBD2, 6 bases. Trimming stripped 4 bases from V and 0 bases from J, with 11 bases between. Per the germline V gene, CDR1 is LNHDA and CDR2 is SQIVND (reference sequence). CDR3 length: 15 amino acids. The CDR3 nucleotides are TGTGCCAGTAGTAGGAGGGGTACTAGCACAGATACGCAGTATTTT. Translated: CASSRRGTSTDTQYF.

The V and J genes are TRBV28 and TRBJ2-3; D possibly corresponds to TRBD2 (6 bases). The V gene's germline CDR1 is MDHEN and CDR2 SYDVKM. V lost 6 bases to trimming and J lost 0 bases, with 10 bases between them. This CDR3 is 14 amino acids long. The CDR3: CASSLASSTDTQYF. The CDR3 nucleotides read TGTGCCAGCAGCCTAGCGTCTAGCACAGATACGCAGTATTTT. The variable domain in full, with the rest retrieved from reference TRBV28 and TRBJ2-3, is DVKVTQSSRYLVKRTGEKVFLECVQDMDHENMFWYRQDPGLGLRLIYFSYDVKMKEKGDIPEGYSVSREKKERFSLILESASTNQTSMYLCASSLASSTDTQYFGPGTRLTVL.

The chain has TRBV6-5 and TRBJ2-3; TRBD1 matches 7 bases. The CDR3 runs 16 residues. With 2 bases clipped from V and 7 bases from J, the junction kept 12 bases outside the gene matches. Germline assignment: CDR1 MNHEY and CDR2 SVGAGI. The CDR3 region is CASSYRPGQTPNTQYF. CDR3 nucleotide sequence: TGTGCCAGCAGTTACCGGCCGGGACAGACCCCAAATACGCAGTATTTT.

CDR3 region: CASSLVGAGYNEQFF. CDR3 bases: TGCGCCAGCAGCTTGGTGGGGGCCGGGTACAATGAGCAGTTCTTC. The V call is TRBV5-1, the J call TRBJ2-1, with a weak D call TRBD1 (6 bases). The V end lost 0 bases, the J end lost 4 bases, and 11 bases lay between the germline ends. The CDR3 contains 15 residues. Germline V gene sequence: CDR1 SGHRS, CDR2 YFSETQ.

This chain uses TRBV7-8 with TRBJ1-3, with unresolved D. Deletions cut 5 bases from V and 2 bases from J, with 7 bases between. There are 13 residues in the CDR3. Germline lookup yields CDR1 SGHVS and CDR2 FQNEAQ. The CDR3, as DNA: TGTGCCAGCAGCGTGGGGACTGGAAACACCATATATTTT. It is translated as CASSVGTGNTIYF.

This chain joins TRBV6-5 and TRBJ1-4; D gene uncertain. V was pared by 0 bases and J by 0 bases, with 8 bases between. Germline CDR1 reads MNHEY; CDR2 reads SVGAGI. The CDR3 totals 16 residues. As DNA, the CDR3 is TGTGCCAGCAGTTACTCTATCGTTGCAACTAATGAAAAACTGTTTTTT. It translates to CASSYSIVATNEKLFF.

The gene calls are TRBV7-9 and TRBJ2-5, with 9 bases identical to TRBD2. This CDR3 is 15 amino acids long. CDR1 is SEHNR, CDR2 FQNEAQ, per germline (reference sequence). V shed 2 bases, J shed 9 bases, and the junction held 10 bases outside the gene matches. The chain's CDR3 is CASSLSAGGHRAQYF. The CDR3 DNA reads TGTGCCAGCAGCTTATCAGCGGGGGGCCATCGGGCCCAGTACTTC.

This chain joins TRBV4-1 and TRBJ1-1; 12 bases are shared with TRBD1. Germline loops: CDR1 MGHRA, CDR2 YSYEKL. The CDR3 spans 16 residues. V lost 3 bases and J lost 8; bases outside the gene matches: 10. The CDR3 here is CASSQGPRDRGREAFF. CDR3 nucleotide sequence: TGCGCCAGCAGCCAGGGTCCCCGGGACAGGGGGCGGGAAGCTTTCTTT.

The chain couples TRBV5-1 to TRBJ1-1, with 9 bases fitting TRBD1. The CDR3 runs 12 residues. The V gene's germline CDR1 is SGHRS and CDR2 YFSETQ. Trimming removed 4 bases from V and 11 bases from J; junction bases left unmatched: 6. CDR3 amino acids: CASSLGDRDAFF. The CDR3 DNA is TGCGCCAGCAGCCTCGGGGACAGGGACGCTTTCTTT.

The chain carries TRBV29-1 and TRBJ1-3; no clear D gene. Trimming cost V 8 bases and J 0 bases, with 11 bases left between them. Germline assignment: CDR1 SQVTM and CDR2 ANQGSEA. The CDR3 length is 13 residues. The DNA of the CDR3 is TGCAGCTATCAAGTCTCCTCTGGAAACACCATATATTTT. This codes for CSYQVSSGNTIYF.

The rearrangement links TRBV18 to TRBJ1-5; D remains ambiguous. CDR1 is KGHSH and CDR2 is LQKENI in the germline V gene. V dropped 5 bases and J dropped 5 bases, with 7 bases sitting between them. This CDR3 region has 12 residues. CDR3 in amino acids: CASSGFDQPQHF. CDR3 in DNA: TGTGCCAGCTCAGGTTTTGATCAGCCCCAGCATTTT. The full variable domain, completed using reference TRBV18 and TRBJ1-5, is NAGVMQNPRHLVRRRGQEARLRCSPMKGHSHVYWYRQLPEEGLKFMVYLQKENIIDESGMPKERFSAEFPKEGPSILRIQQVVRGDSAAYFCASSGFDQPQHFGDGTRLSIL.

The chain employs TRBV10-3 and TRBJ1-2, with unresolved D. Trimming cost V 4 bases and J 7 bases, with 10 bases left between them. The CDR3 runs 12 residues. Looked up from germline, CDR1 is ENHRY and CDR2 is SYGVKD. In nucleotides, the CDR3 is TGTGCCATCAGTGGAGAGGACGGTGGCTACACCTTC. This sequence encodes CAISGEDGGYTF.

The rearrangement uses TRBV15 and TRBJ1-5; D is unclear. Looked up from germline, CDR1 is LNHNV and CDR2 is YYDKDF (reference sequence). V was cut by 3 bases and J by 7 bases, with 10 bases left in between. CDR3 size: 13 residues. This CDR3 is CATSSPARQPQHF. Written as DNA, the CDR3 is TGTGCCACCAGCAGCCCTGCGAGGCAGCCCCAGCATTTT.

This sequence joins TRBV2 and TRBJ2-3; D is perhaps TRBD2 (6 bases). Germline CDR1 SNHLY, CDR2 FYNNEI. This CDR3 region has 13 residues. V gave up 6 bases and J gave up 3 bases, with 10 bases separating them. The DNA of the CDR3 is TGTGCCAGCAGCGGGGGTTTTACAGATACGCAGTATTTT. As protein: CASSGGFTDTQYF.